A selection of T cell receptor beta chains follows, all from one sample in a study of identical twins. Each CDR3 protein gets one entry after TCRdb re-called the 5' RACE reads with MiXCR. The sample lists roughly 480,000 distinct CDR3 sequences, 20% to 30% occurring once. This sample was also put to use in a study of T cells expressing NK-cell markers.

The sequencing sample was made of CD4+ T cells sorted from blood. These receptors came from a woman between 18 and 29 years old in good health. Each CDR3 is given with its conserved first and last residue. The D gene is left open where the match is weak. Expanded clones get a size class; other rows say once, few or many, or leave the size out.

D gene: NA
V gene: TRBV5-1
J gene: TRBJ2-2
clone size: few
CDR3 protein: CASSSGSAGELFF
CDR3 DNA: TGCGCCAGCAGCTCAGGGTCAGCCGGGGAGCTGTTTTTT

D gene: NA
V gene: TRBV7-9
J gene: TRBJ2-7
clone size: once
CDR3 protein: CASSGYVDPSYEQYF
CDR3 DNA: TGTGCCAGCAGCGGGTACGTGGACCCCTCCTACGAGCAGTACTTC

D gene: TRBD2
V gene: TRBV12-3/TRBV12-4
J gene: TRBJ2-7
clone size: many
CDR3 protein: CASSLSDRGGEQYF
CDR3 DNA: TGTGCCAGCAGTTTATCCGACCGCGGGGGCGAGCAGTACTTC

D gene: NA
V gene: TRBV6-6
J gene: TRBJ2-3
clone size: NA
CDR3 protein: CAGSRSGTDTQYF
CDR3 DNA: TGTGCCGGCAGCAGGTCGGGCACAGATACGCAGTATTTT

D gene: NA
V gene: TRBV15
J gene: TRBJ2-1
clone size: few
CDR3 protein: CATSREGWFSYNEQFF
CDR3 DNA: TGTGCCACCAGCAGGGAGGGGTGGTTTTCCTACAATGAGCAGTTCTTC

D gene: TRBD1
V gene: TRBV2
J gene: TRBJ2-4
clone size: NA
CDR3 protein: CASNLRQGMAKNIQYF
CDR3 DNA: TGTGCCAGCAACCTCAGACAGGGCATGGCCAAAAACATTCAGTACTTC

D gene: NA
V gene: TRBV7-8
J gene: TRBJ2-6
clone size: NA
CDR3 protein: CASSSLGGGSGANVLTF
CDR3 DNA: TGTGCCAGCAGCTCTCTTGGAGGGGGCTCTGGGGCCAACGTCCTGACTTTC

D gene: TRBD2
V gene: TRBV20-1
J gene: TRBJ2-2
clone size: NA
CDR3 protein: CSARLSGNAGELFF
CDR3 DNA: TGCAGTGCTAGATTGAGCGGGAACGCCGGGGAGCTGTTTTTT

D gene: TRBD2
V gene: TRBV10-1
J gene: TRBJ2-5
clone size: NA
CDR3 protein: CASSSGRAYGETQYF
CDR3 DNA: TGCGCCAGCAGTAGCGGGAGGGCCTACGGAGAGACCCAGTACTTC

D gene: NA
V gene: TRBV29-1
J gene: TRBJ2-1
clone size: few
CDR3 protein: CSVVGQDISYNEQFF
CDR3 DNA: TGCAGCGTTGTAGGTCAGGATATCTCCTACAATGAGCAGTTCTTC

D gene: TRBD2
V gene: TRBV20-1
J gene: TRBJ2-5
clone size: few
CDR3 protein: CSARAGGPWGETQYF
CDR3 DNA: TGCAGTGCTCGAGCGGGAGGGCCCTGGGGAGAGACCCAGTACTTC

D gene: NA
V gene: TRBV9
J gene: TRBJ1-6
clone size: NA
CDR3 protein: CASSYRDGKNSPLHF
CDR3 DNA: TGTGCCAGCAGCTACCGGGACGGCAAAAATTCACCCCTCCACTTT

D gene: NA
V gene: TRBV11-2
J gene: TRBJ2-2
clone size: many
CDR3 protein: CASSRDLTGELFF
CDR3 DNA: TGTGCCAGCAGCCGGGACCTCACCGGGGAGCTGTTTTTT

D gene: NA
V gene: TRBV20-1
J gene: TRBJ1-1
clone size: NA
CDR3 protein: CSARGEADTEAFF
CDR3 DNA: TGCAGTGCCCGGGGTGAGGCAGACACTGAAGCTTTCTTT

D gene: NA
V gene: TRBV5-5
J gene: TRBJ1-2
clone size: NA
CDR3 protein: CASSPDVIGYTF
CDR3 DNA: TGTGCCAGCAGCCCCGATGTTATCGGCTACACCTTC

D gene: NA
V gene: TRBV12-3/TRBV12-4
J gene: TRBJ2-7
clone size: NA
CDR3 protein: CASSGDFHYEQYF
CDR3 DNA: TGTGCCAGCAGTGGGGATTTCCACTACGAGCAGTACTTC

D gene: NA
V gene: TRBV5-1
J gene: TRBJ2-1
clone size: few
CDR3 protein: CASSYYPLDAGSYNEQFF
CDR3 DNA: TGCGCCAGCAGCTATTACCCCCTCGACGCGGGGTCCTACAATGAGCAGTTCTTC

D gene: TRBD2
V gene: TRBV7-8
J gene: TRBJ2-7
clone size: few
CDR3 protein: CASSRGTSGNHEQYF
CDR3 DNA: TGTGCCAGCAGCCGAGGGACTAGCGGGAACCACGAGCAGTACTTC

D gene: NA
V gene: TRBV6-2/TRBV6-3
J gene: TRBJ2-1
clone size: few
CDR3 protein: CASTDGSWDEQFF
CDR3 DNA: TGTGCCAGCACCGACGGGAGCTGGGATGAGCAGTTCTTC

D gene: TRBD2
V gene: TRBV2
J gene: TRBJ2-5
clone size: NA
CDR3 protein: CASNSRTSGRFRKETQYF
CDR3 DNA: TGTGCCAGCAATAGTCGGACTAGCGGGAGATTCCGGAAAGAGACCCAGTACTTC

D gene: NA
V gene: TRBV18
J gene: TRBJ1-1
clone size: few
CDR3 protein: CASSLGFNAEAFF
CDR3 DNA: TGTGCCAGCTCTTTAGGATTTAACGCTGAAGCTTTCTTT

D gene: NA
V gene: TRBV7-3
J gene: TRBJ1-1
clone size: few
CDR3 protein: CASSFLANTEAFF
CDR3 DNA: TGTGCCAGCAGCTTTTTAGCCAACACTGAAGCTTTCTTT

D gene: TRBD1
V gene: TRBV20-1
J gene: TRBJ2-3
clone size: few
CDR3 protein: CSASAGQGVPDTQYF
CDR3 DNA: TGCAGTGCTAGCGCGGGACAGGGGGTCCCAGATACGCAGTATTTT

D gene: NA
V gene: TRBV5-1
J gene: TRBJ2-5
clone size: NA
CDR3 protein: CASSFDRLETQYF
CDR3 DNA: TGCGCCAGCAGCTTCGACAGGTTGGAGACCCAGTACTTC

D gene: NA
V gene: TRBV6-2/TRBV6-3
J gene: TRBJ2-1
clone size: many
CDR3 protein: CASSKLAEQFF
CDR3 DNA: TGTGCCAGCAGTAAGCTAGCAGAGCAGTTCTTC